This T cell receptor (beta chain) was identified during a study of cytomegalovirus exposure and HLA in healthy donors (dated 2017 in TCRdb). About the full investigation: An earlier analysis of some 550 of the donors reported approximately 290 Gb of sequence data and 117 million unique TCR beta sequences from 150 million to 200 million T cells. A later genetic analysis used genome-wide SNP genotypes for about three fifths of the 666 donors, treating that subset as a discovery cohort. Every discovery cohort repertoire had been produced on one sequencing platform. Typing coverage differed by locus: A, B, C, DRB1 and DQB1 were typed in roughly 629-630 donors, DQA1 in 522, DPA1 in some 570, and DPB1 in just under 490. Four to six DR-DQ haplotypes were handled as single units for association and clustering because linkage in the cohort was strong. An early release covering more than 500 HLA-typed donors comprised about 320 gigabases of sequencing data and tens of millions of unique TCR sequences. A later analysis re-analyzed previously published TCR beta repertoires from roughly 630 donors and added high-resolution HLA genotyping to study TCR occurrence patterns. The genetic ancestry cluster associated with self-reported Caucasian donors included 70% to 85% of the roughly 380 genotyped donors. To predict cytomegalovirus infection status, the study brought together high-throughput TCR immunosequencing, statistical association of individual TCRs with disease status, and machine learning. Both class I and class II loci were covered by HLA typing, at four-digit resolution. Among some 400 genotyped donors of the cohort, an average of approximately 220,000 unique TCR beta nucleotide sequences was sequenced per donor, of which approximately 19% were non-productive. The study used immunosequencing to profile the T cell repertoires of under 700 subjects and linked those repertoires to cytomegalovirus serostatus. The aim of the study was to test whether cataloging public T cell receptors could identify signatures of past pathogen exposure. Donor age, sex, ethnicity and CMV serostatus were compiled together with the repertoire data. A separate validation cohort of over 95 different subjects was used in addition to the roughly 670-subject first cohort. To decide whether each TCR beta V gene segment behaved as functional or pseudogenic, an earlier analysis of some 600 of the donors relied on high-throughput TCR beta sequencing. Rather than using new phenotypic data, the later analysis identified candidate immune exposures from TCR beta sequences and from how often those sequences occurred across donors.

Study-wide findings and limitations: In an earlier analysis of under 600 of the donors, most TCR beta V segments were observed in productive rearrangements about 87% or about 30% of the time, broadly matching IMGT annotations. Most CMV-associated TCR beta chains appeared to be HLA-restricted in a later analysis, and the HLA associations seemed to be driven largely by CMV exposure. Compared with the approximately 720-donor mean, donors in an Asian-associated ancestry cluster had fewer N-insertions in productive TCRs, according to a later genetic analysis. The authors suggested that the approach could potentially be extended to other disease states and immunological phenotypes. Linkage disequilibrium might explain the correlated functional status among segregating V segments, but an unknown experimental factor could not be excluded. The earlier analysis of 450 to 700 of the donors excluded some 16 rarely observed V segments, including chromosome 9 orphons, because counts were too low. Compared with equally common non-associated chains, HLA-associated TCR beta chains in a later analysis were more clonally expanded and had lower generation probabilities. A later analysis found that TCR association rates varied across HLA loci, with DRB1 alleles showing the most associated TCRs and HLA-C alleles the fewest. Cytomegalovirus status was reported to be diagnosed by the classifier with high specificity and sensitivity in both the original and validation cohorts. The study listed 164 TCR beta chains as associated with cytomegalovirus. A later genetic analysis associated a missense DCLRE1C variant with V-gene and J-gene trimming of TCR beta chains, and an independent cohort replicated the association. Most TCR sequences were observed very rarely across donors, whereas some public TCRs were present in many individuals. Because the 87-base-pair reads could not distinguish some IMGT-functional V segments, including TRBV6-2 and TRBV6-3, those segments were excluded. Immune exposure information for the cohort was limited to CMV serostatus. Specific HLA alleles were associated with some 15,000 TCR beta sequences at a false discovery rate of 0.05 in a later analysis. Because some donors lacked HLA typing at each locus, the association tests relied only on the typed subset. Only TCR beta chains were sequenced in this cohort, and the absence of alpha or paired-chain data limited detectable features. Strong co-occurrence of HLA alleles, especially DR and DQ, made assigning TCR associations to individual alleles difficult. A further reported finding was that TCR beta sequences accurately predicted the HLA-A and HLA-B alleles for most subjects in the first cohort. In vitro tests confirmed that a few of the cytomegalovirus-associated TCR beta chains recognize cytomegalovirus antigens. According to a later analysis, parvovirus B19, influenza, CMV and Epstein-Barr virus appeared linked to several top co-occurrence clusters. A group of highly shared sequence variants was considered likely to be a technical artifact of the sequencing pipeline. Presence/absence analyses assumed roughly uniform sequencing depth across donors, an assumption that may not hold.

In total, 666 healthy bone marrow donors made up the cohort. Cohort members were all nominally healthy when sampled, although unrecorded immune exposures were likely present. The donor was CMV seropositive and belonged to the group of 250 to 350 seropositive cohort members. Every donor gave a peripheral blood sample, and the peripheral blood mononuclear cells from that sample were used for TCR beta sequencing. The Qiagen DNeasy Blood Extraction Kit was used to extract genomic DNA from the blood cell samples. To prepare the library, the immunoSEQ multiplex PCR assay was applied. For the multiplex PCR, a mixture combining 60 forward primers for TCR Vbeta segments and 13 reverse primers for TCR Jbeta segments was used. A multiplex PCR assay on genomic DNA amplified the CDR3 region of rearranged TCR beta genes. On the Illumina HiSeq System, the amplified TCR beta libraries were sequenced as 87-base-pair reads. The study's own analysis went as follows. Across the 700 or so repertoires, a later analysis counted tens of millions of unique TCR beta chains, roughly 11 million of which were shared by at least two donors. A nearest-neighbor algorithm error-corrected the raw reads and collapsed the reads into unique sequences, merging closely related sequences to remove PCR and sequencing errors. CDR3 sequences were aligned to IMGT reference sequences to assign V, D and J gene segments. For a sequence to be retained, a match of at least six nucleotides to both a V gene segment and a J gene segment was required. A rearrangement was called productive if the CDR3 had no stop codons and remained in frame with V and J, and every other rearrangement was called non-productive. Following IMGT convention, CDR3 was defined as the stretch from the second conserved V-encoded cysteine to the conserved J-encoded phenylalanine. Sequences without an unambiguous match to a single V gene segment were excluded from the earlier analysis of several hundred of the donors. In an earlier analysis of 587 of the donors, a V segment was called functional when productive rearrangements were above 56.7%, and segregating when the standard deviation between donors exceeded 5%. A statistical classification framework was built to diagnose cytomegalovirus status from the catalog of TCR beta chain sequences. In a later analysis, V and J genes were assigned by comparing TCR nucleotide sequences against IMGT/GENE-DB human TR gene sequences. Using the TCRdist pipeline, a later analysis assigned CDR3 sequences along with most-parsimonious VDJ recombination scenarios. In a later analysis, every TCR beta chain was defined by the combination of its CDR3 amino acid sequence and its V-gene family, and reads without a unique V-gene family were dropped. In a later analysis, 450 to 600 highly shared, low-generation-probability nucleotide sequences were removed to address suspected cross-contamination and a sequencing artifact. In a later analysis, a clonal expansion index was calculated for each public chain from normalized within-repertoire ranks of inferred template counts. Generation probabilities in a later analysis came from a VDJ recombination model fitted to out-of-frame rearrangements, and those results were checked against IGoR. A later analysis scored TCR-TCR, TCR-HLA and TCR-CMV co-occurrence with hypergeometric tests, applying a repertoire-size bias correction to TCR pairs. A later analysis estimated false discovery rates by permuting HLA or CMV assignments 20 times. In a later analysis, co-occurring TCRs were grouped with DBSCAN, and TCRdist sequence similarity was added when clustering was performed within HLA-allele-positive subsets. Repertoires with fewer than 30,000 or more than 120,000 public chains, plus five repertoires with anomalous nucleotide sharing, were excluded from co-occurrence clustering. Sourced from immuneACCESS, this table was stored by TCRdb with only in-frame sequences that have V and J called. A share of the clones is absent; for the studies checked, an unresolved V gene accounts for under half, and the remainder has no known explanation. V and J calls and clone size are copied from that table; D and trimming were computed from the DNA. The sample table lists about 120,000 clones, 60% to 70% of them with a count of one. The ten largest clonotypes hold 9.5% of the sample.

Per the germline V gene (reference sequence), LNHDA is the CDR1 and SQIVND is the CDR2. The CDR3 spans 15 residues, from the cysteine through the phenylalanine. CDR3 DNA only is kept here, 45 bases in frame from base 1. The V end gives up 2 bases and the J end 4 bases, leaving 6 bases in the junction not matched to a gene. This clone turned up a few times. There is no known antigen for this receptor. Base qualities were left out, and no much larger clone turns up one base away. The identical CDR3 is also encoded by other nucleotide sequences in the sample. The V gene is TRBV19 and the J gene is TRBJ2-5; TRBD1 matches 8 bases in the middle. What was sequenced was PBMCs. The sequence was collected from a woman aged 40 to 50 in good health and CMV-seropositive. This receptor has the CDR3 CASSILPGGPETQYF. The DNA reads as follows: TGTGCCAGTAGTATACTTCCAGGGGGCCCAGAGACCCAGTACTTC.